Listed below are T cell receptor beta chains from one sample, sequenced in a study of T cells expressing NK-cell markers. TCRdb reworked the 5' RACE reads into one entry per CDR3 protein, no DNA. The sample has 150,000 to 180,000 distinct CDR3 sequences. The specimen was blood T cells: a sorted CD56 or NKG2C T cell subset, CD4+ or CD8+ T cells, or bulk PBMC T cells (not recorded which). These receptors were taken from a woman in her forties or fifties in good health. Each CDR3 is given with its conserved first and last residue. Where a row states a size, it is once, few, many or the class of an expanded clone; other rows omit it.

size	V	J	CDR3
.	TRBV13	TRBJ2-7	CASVLAGGSQEQYF
.	TRBV29-1	TRBJ2-5	CSVEDQGKGPQETQYF
.	TRBV2	TRBJ2-1	CASSEFRENNEQFF
.	TRBV2	TRBJ1-5	CASLPGTGNNQPQHF
.	TRBV4-1	TRBJ2-3	CASSQENPDTQYF
.	TRBV12-3/TRBV12-4	TRBJ1-3	CASSLGASRGNTIYF
.	TRBV2	TRBJ2-3	CASSETENPSTDTQYF
.	TRBV7-9	TRBJ2-3	CASSSTDRYHHIPDTQYF
medium-sized	TRBV7-8	TRBJ2-5	CASSLGQVWETQYF
.	TRBV6-6	TRBJ2-1	CATLAGANEQFF
.	TRBV5-1	TRBJ2-1	CASSYRGIIANDPNEQFF
.	TRBV5-6	TRBJ1-2	CASSFIGQAVNGYTF
.	TRBV10-2	TRBJ2-7	CASSEEVRDVYYEQYF
.	TRBV7-8	TRBJ2-7	CASSFRSVHEQYF
.	TRBV15	TRBJ1-2	CATSRDDGVSPEKTF
.	TRBV12-3/TRBV12-4	TRBJ2-1	CASSHSEYYNEQFF
.	TRBV7-8	TRBJ2-1	CASSPVATGVYNEQFF
.	TRBV5-5	TRBJ2-2	CASSLPGSDTGELFF
.	TRBV6-5	TRBJ1-2	CASSYSSTFYGYTF
.	TRBV12-3/TRBV12-4	TRBJ2-1	CASSFGLPFSYNEQFF
.	TRBV5-6	TRBJ1-1	CASSNIQGNTEAFF
.	TRBV7-9	TRBJ2-1	CASSPRLERSSYNEQFF
.	TRBV6-2/TRBV6-3	TRBJ1-4	CASSYNRATAKLFF
.	TRBV5-1	TRBJ1-1	CASSIAQARGTEAFF
.	TRBV12-3/TRBV12-4	TRBJ1-3	CAIDRDPGNTIYF
.	TRBV5-6	TRBJ2-5	CASSLSTDNQETQYF
.	TRBV4-1	TRBJ2-1	CASSSLAGVQFF
.	TRBV3-1	TRBJ2-7	CASSTRDQPYEQYF
.	TRBV7-2	TRBJ2-5	CASSLFLAGYLETQYF
.	TRBV27	TRBJ2-7	CASSLTPGMPLEQYF
.	TRBV24-1	TRBJ2-1	CATSDSPTRFSSYNEQFF
.	TRBV15	TRBJ2-3	CATSRGLGGVADTQYF
.	TRBV27	TRBJ2-6	CASSFGQGAINVLTF
.	TRBV24-1	TRBJ2-1	CATSDWGRNNEQFF
.	TRBV29-1	TRBJ2-4	CSVNWGDRGREDIQYF
.	TRBV27	TRBJ2-3	CASSLGQPSDTQYF
.	TRBV24-1	TRBJ2-1	CASAGQYNEQFF
.	TRBV20-1	TRBJ1-1	CSARDPDVLLPNTEAFF
.	TRBV7-9	TRBJ1-1	CASSSTEEDTEAFF
.	TRBV7-6	TRBJ2-7	CASSVTTPGYEQYF
.	TRBV7-8	TRBJ1-5	CASSIQGQGLNQPQHF
.	TRBV2	TRBJ2-7	CATRTGGYEQYF
.	TRBV2	TRBJ2-1	CASRRVSYNEQFF
.	TRBV5-1	TRBJ2-1	CASSSGAVPGRNEQFF
.	TRBV29-1	TRBJ1-3	CSVEDPSGEGGNTIYF
.	TRBV20-1	TRBJ1-2	CSARDPGGNYGYTF
.	TRBV28	TRBJ1-1	CASSFQPTSMAFF
.	TRBV7-9	TRBJ2-1	CASSSAGAVSVNEQFF
.	TRBV4-1	TRBJ2-5	CASSPRSGGEETQYF